These 4 T cell receptor beta chains originate from one sample sequenced in a study of CD8 T cells in Susac syndrome. An input of about 0.5 to 1 ug of RNA was subjected to reverse transcription using random hexamers. One entry per CDR3 protein, called by TCRdb with MiXCR from the immunoSEQ multiplex PCR reads. The sample shows about 120,000 distinct CDR3 sequences, just under 95% of them seen only once. The sample taken for sequencing was CD8+ T cells from PBMCs. The receptors come from a human donor with Susac syndrome.

The rearrangement uses TRBV29-1 and TRBJ1-2; a weak D match, TRBD1 (5 bases). This CDR3 is built from 14 residues. V lost 0 bases to trimming and J lost 8 bases, with 16 bases between them. Per germline, CDR1 SQVTM and CDR2 ANQGSEA. The CDR3 loop is CSVEDRDSRGGYTF. The CDR3 coding sequence is TGCAGCGTTGAAGATCGGGACTCACGGGGGGGCTACACCTTC.

This chain joins TRBV5-6 and TRBJ2-1, with 9 bases that match TRBD2. V trimming: 1 base; J trimming: 3 bases; junction bases outside the gene matches: 8. CDR3 length: 17 residues. Germline-derived CDR1 and CDR2 are SGHDT and YYEEEE. The CDR3 spells CASSLWRREGRYNEQFF. CDR3 DNA: TGTGCCAGCAGCTTGTGGCGGCGGGAGGGCCGCTACAATGAGCAGTTCTTC.

The chain employs TRBV6-6 and TRBJ2-5; D gene unclear. Germline V lookup: CDR1 MNHNY, CDR2 SVGAGI (reference sequence). Trimming cost V 2 bases and J 5 bases, with 9 bases left between them. CDR3 length: 13 residues. DNA of the CDR3: TGTGCCAGCAGTTACCAGGATCGGGAGACCCAGTACTTC. It encodes CASSYQDRETQYF.

The chain joins TRBV30 to TRBJ2-5; unclear D gene. CDR1 and CDR2 from the germline V gene are GTSNPN and SVGIG (reference sequence). This CDR3 is built from 13 residues. V lost 1 base, J lost 4 bases, and 10 bases lay in between. CDR3 nucleotide sequence: TGTGCCTGGAGTGGGACGTCCGGAGAGACCCAGTACTTC. It specifies CAWSGTSGETQYF.